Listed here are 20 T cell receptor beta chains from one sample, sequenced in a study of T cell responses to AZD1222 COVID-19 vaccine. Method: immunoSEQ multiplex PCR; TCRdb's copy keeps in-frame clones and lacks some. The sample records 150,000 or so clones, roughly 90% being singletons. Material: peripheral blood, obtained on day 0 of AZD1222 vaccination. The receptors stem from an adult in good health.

In DNA form, the CDR3 reads TGCGCCAGCAGCCAAGATCCCCGGGGGGTTGGCTACACCTTC. It yields the protein CASSQDPRGVGYTF. This sequence joins TRBV4-1 and TRBJ1-2; D possibly corresponds to TRBD1 (5 bases). The CDR3 loop spans 14 amino acids. Germline V lookup: CDR1 MGHRA, CDR2 YSYEKL. The germline V and J ends were trimmed by 0 bases and 7 bases, with 12 bases remaining between them.

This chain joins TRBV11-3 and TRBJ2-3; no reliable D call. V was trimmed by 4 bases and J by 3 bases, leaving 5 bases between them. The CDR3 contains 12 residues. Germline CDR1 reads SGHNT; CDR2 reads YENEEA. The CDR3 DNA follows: TGTGCCAGCAGCTCACGTACAGATACGCAGTATTTT. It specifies CASSSRTDTQYF.

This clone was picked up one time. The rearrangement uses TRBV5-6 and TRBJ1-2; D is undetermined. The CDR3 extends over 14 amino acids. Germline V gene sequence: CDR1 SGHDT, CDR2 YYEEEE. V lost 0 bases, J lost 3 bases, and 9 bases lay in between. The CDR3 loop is CASSLEVRDYGYTF. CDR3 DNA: TGTGCCAGCAGCTTGGAGGTCAGAGACTATGGCTACACCTTC.

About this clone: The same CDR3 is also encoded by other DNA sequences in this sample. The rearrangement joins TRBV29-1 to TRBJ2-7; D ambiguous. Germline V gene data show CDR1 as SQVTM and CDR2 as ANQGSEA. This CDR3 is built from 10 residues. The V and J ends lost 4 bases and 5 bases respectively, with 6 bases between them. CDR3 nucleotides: TGCAGCGTTGCTGACCACGAGCAGTACTTC. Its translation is CSVADHEQYF.

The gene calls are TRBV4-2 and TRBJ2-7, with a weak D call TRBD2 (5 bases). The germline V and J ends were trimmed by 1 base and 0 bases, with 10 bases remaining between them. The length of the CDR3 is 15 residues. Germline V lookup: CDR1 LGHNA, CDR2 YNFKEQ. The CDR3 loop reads CASSQGLPSSYEQYF. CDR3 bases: TGTGCCAGCAGCCAAGGACTACCGAGCTCCTACGAGCAGTACTTC.

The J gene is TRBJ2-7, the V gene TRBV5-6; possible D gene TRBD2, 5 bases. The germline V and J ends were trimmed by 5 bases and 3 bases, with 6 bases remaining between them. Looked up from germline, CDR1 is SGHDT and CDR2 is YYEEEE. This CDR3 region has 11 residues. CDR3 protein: CASRRDYEQYF. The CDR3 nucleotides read TGTGCCAGCAGACGGGACTACGAGCAGTACTTC.

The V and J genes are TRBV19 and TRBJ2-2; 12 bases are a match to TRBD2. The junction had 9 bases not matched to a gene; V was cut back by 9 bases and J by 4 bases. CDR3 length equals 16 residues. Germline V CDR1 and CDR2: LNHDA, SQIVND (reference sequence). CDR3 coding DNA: TGTGCCAGCAAATCACTAGCGGGAGGTGGCACCGGGGAGCTGTTTTTT. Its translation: CASKSLAGGGTGELFF.

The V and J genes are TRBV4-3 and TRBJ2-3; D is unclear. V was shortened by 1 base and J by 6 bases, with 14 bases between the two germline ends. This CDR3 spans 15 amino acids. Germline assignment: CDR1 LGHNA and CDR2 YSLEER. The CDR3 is CASSQAPTLRDTQYF. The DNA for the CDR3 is TGCGCCAGCAGCCAAGCCCCAACCTTGCGGGATACGCAGTATTTT.

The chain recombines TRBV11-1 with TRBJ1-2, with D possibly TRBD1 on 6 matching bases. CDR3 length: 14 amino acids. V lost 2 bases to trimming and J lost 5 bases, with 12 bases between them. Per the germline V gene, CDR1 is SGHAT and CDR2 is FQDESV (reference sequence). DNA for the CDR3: TGTGCCAGCAGCTTAACCGGGACATCTTATGGCTACACCTTC. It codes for CASSLTGTSYGYTF.

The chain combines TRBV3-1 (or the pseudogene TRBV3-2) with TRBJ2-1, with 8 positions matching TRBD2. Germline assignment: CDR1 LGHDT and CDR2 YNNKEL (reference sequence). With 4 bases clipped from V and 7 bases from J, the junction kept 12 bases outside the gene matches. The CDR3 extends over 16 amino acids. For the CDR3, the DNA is TGTGCCAGCAGCCCGTTCGGAGTAGCGGGATTTAATGAGCAGTTCTTC. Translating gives CASSPFGVAGFNEQFF.

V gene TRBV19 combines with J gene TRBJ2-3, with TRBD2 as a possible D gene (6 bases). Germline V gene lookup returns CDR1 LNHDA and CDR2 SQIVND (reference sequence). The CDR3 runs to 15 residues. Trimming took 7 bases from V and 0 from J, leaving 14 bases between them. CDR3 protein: CASTMGRGSTDTQYF. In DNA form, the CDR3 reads TGTGCCAGTACCATGGGGCGGGGTAGCACAGATACGCAGTATTTT.

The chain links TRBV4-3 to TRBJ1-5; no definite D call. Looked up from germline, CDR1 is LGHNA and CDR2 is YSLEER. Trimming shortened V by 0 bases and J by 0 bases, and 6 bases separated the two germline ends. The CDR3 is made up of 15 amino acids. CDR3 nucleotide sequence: TGCGCCAGCAGCCAAGATCTTTATAGCAATCAGCCCCAGCATTTT. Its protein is CASSQDLYSNQPQHF.

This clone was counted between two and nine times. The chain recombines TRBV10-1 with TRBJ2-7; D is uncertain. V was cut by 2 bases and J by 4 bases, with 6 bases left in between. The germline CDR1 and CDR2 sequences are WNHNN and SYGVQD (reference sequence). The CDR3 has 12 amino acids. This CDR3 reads CASSERLYEQYF. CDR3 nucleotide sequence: TGCGCCAGCAGTGAGCGACTGTACGAGCAGTACTTC.

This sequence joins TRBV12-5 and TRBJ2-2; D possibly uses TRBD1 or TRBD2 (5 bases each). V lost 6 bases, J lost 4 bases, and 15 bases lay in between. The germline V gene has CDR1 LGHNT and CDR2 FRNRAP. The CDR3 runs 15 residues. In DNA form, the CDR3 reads TGTGCTAGTGGGGATCCGGGACCACCCACCGGGGAGCTGTTTTTT. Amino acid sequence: CASGDPGPPTGELFF.

The CDR3 coding sequence is TGTGCCAGCAGTGCTACGGACAGGGTGGGGGGTGGCTACACCTTC. It codes for CASSATDRVGGGYTF. The chain combines TRBV6-6 with TRBJ1-2, with 8 bases identical to TRBD1. With 5 bases clipped from V and 7 bases from J, the junction kept 12 bases outside the gene matches. The CDR3 has 15 amino acids. Germline V gene sequence: CDR1 MNHNY, CDR2 SVGAGI (reference sequence).

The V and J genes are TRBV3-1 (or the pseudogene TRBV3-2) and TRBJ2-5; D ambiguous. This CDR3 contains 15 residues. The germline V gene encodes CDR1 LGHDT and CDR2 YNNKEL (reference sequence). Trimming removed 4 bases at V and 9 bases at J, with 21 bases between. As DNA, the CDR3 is TGTGCCAGCAGCCTTTCGGTGGGCAGTCCTACTGCCCAGTACTTC. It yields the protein CASSLSVGSPTAQYF.

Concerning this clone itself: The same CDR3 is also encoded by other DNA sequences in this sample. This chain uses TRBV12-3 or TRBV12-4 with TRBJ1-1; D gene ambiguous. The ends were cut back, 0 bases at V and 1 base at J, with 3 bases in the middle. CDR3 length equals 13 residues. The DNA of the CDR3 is TGTGCCAGCAGTTTAGCAGGGAACACTGAAGCTTTCTTT. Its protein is CASSLAGNTEAFF.

The CDR3 DNA follows: TGTGCCAGTAGTTCATACATACAGGGGAACTATGGCTACACCTTC. Translated: CASSSYIQGNYGYTF. V and J are TRBV19 and TRBJ1-2; TRBD1 agrees at 7 bases. The CDR3 consists of 15 residues. Losses at the gene ends were 5 bases for V and 2 bases for J; bases not matched to a gene: 8. Per the germline V gene, CDR1 is LNHDA and CDR2 is SQIVND (reference sequence).

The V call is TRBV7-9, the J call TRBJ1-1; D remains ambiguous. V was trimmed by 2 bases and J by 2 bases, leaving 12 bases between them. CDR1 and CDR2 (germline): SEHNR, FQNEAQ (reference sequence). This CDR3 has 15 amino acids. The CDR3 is CASSLIPSTNTEAFF. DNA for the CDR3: TGTGCCAGCAGCTTAATCCCCAGTACAAACACTGAAGCTTTCTTT. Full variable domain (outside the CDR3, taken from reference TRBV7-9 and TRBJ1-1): DTGVSQNPRHKITKRGQNVTFRCDPISEHNRLYWYRQTLGQGPEFLTYFQNEAQLEKSRLLSDRFSAERPKGSFSTLEIQRTEQGDSAMYLCASSLIPSTNTEAFFGQGTRLTVV.

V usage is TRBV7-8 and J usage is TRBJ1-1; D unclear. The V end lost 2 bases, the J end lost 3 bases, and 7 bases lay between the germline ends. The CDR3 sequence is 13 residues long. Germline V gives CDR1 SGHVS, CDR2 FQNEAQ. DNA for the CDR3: TGTGCCAGCAGCTTAATCGTGGACACTGAAGCTTTCTTT. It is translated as CASSLIVDTEAFF.